The subject of this entry is one T cell receptor (beta chain). This clonotype was counted ten times or more. Its target antigen remains unknown. Base qualities are not recorded, but no much larger clone differs from it by a single base. Preparation of the library involved RACE. For sequencing, a NextSeq 500 was employed. During library preparation, unique molecular identifiers were attached to individual cDNA molecules so that TCRs could be counted quantitatively and reproducibly. The study's processing was this. The median number of TCRs per sample was roughly 100,000, ranging from about 23,224 to 750,000. V, J and CDR3 annotation of the TCR reads was carried out using the Decombinator software suite. For PS versus PT1 abundance plots, all samples were subsampled to the same number of TCRs (28,000). Expanded TCRs were defined as absent before sensitization and observed at least eight times at the 2-week time point. The public reads were quality trimmed at Q25 with fastp and then assembled into clones with MiXCR by TCRdb, keeping productive beta chains. Rows matching on CDR3 protein sequence are summarized as one entry with the most common DNA and genes. The V and J calls and clone size are TCRdb's, not the authors'. This sample lists roughly 80,000 distinct CDR3 sequences; 8.5% to 10% were detected once. The biggest ten clones account for about 1.7% of the sample.

The sample is drawn from a study of human T cells and chemical hapten exposure (dated by TCRdb to about 2021). For context, the study as a whole: Libraries were combined into a pool for sequencing, and differences in TCR yield between samples came mainly from small differences in library volumes within the pool. Peripheral blood TCR repertoire changes were tracked in vivo in alopecia patients during primary and secondary sensitization to the hapten diphenylcyclopropenone (DPC). For every blood RNA sample, sequencing covered both the TCR alpha and TCR beta chains. What the work shows at the level of the full study, not this receptor alone: Repeated subsampling changed both the strength of the expansion versus patch-test correlation and the threshold at which the correlation became significant. DPC sensitization did not change how many TCRs were above 1 in 1000 frequency, and no evidence was found of alterations in global repertoire structure.

Trimming at the junction amounts to 6 bases on V and 7 bases on J, and the germline ends lie 13 bases apart. The germline V gene provides CDR1 ENHRY and CDR2 SYGVKD. The CDR3 covers 14 residues, taking in both the cysteine and the phenylalanine. Only the CDR3 region is kept as DNA, spanning 42 bases read in frame from base 1. The time point label on this specimen signifies: healthy volunteer bleed at 6 weeks. Total RNA was extracted from unfractionated whole blood collected in Tempus Blood RNA tubes. As TCR sequencing controls, five healthy volunteers were used, with blood taken at day 0, 2 weeks and 6 weeks.

The sequencing sample was made of whole blood. The sequence was collected from a female donor in good health. Some clones in this sample may be carry-over from other donors' samples. The chain was built from TRBV10-3 and TRBJ1-6; the D gene identity is not certain. Here the CDR3 is given as CAISLDGRNSPLHF. The nucleotide sequence reads as follows: TGTGCCATCAGCCTGGACGGACGAAATTCACCCCTCCACTTT.